Listed below are T cell receptor beta chains from one sample, sequenced in a study of Ad26.COV2.S vaccination and SARS-CoV-2 variants. Generated by immunoSEQ multiplex PCR, the TCRdb table keeps only in-frame clones and is missing some. The data show some 300,000 clones, 85% seen once. Specimen: peripheral blood, collected in a trial of Ad26.COV2.S vaccine versus placebo. The receptors here all came from a person between 18 and 65 years old who received the Ad26.COV2.S COVID-19 vaccine or a placebo. CDR3s include the opening cysteine and the closing phenylalanine or tryptophan. The D gene is left open where the match is weak. Expanded clones get a size class; other rows say once, few or many, or leave the size out.

TRBV7-9,.,TRBJ1-1,TRBD1,CASSLYGPGQGNTEAFF,TGTGCCAGCAGCTTATATGGACCGGGACAGGGGAACACTGAAGCTTTCTTT
TRBV21-1,.,TRBJ2-3,.,CARGGQNTDTQYF,TGTGCCAGGGGGGGGCAGAACACAGATACGCAGTATTTT
TRBV5-5,.,TRBJ2-7,TRBD1,CASSLIGTDEQYF,TGTGCCAGCAGCCTAATTGGGACAGATGAGCAGTACTTC
TRBV6-2/TRBV6-3,once,TRBJ1-1,.,CASSYLIVDRLLNTEAFF,TGTGCCAGCAGTTACTTAATCGTCGACCGTTTATTGAACACTGAAGCTTTCTTT
TRBV28,.,TRBJ1-2,.,CASSLTTGRGYTF,TGTGCCAGCAGTTTAACCACAGGGCGAGGCTACACCTTC
TRBV7-9,.,TRBJ2-4,.,CASSSAKNIQYF,TGTGCCAGCAGTTCAGCCAAAAACATTCAGTACTTC
TRBV3-1/TRBV3-2,once,TRBJ2-2,TRBD2,CASSPRGTSGGTHTGELFF,TGTGCCAGCAGCCCCCGTGGGACTAGCGGGGGGACTCACACCGGGGAGCTGTTTTTT
TRBV7-9,once,TRBJ1-1,.,CASRGGNTEAFF,TGTGCCAGCAGAGGGGGGAACACTGAAGCTTTCTTT
TRBV11-3,.,TRBJ2-3,.,CASSSYSTDTQYF,TGTGCCAGCAGCTCCTACAGCACAGATACGCAGTATTTT
TRBV5-1,.,TRBJ1-6,.,CASSPTEGAPLHF,TGCGCCAGCAGCCCGACAGAAGGGGCACCCCTCCACTTT
TRBV11-2,.,TRBJ1-2,.,CASSEGSYGYTF,TGTGCCAGCAGTGAAGGGTCTTATGGCTACACCTTC
TRBV5-6,.,TRBJ2-2,.,CASSLEVRRKGTGELFF,TGTGCCAGCAGCTTGGAGGTCAGGCGGAAGGGAACCGGGGAGCTGTTTTTT
TRBV5-1,.,TRBJ2-7,TRBD2,CASSLGLAGANSYEQYF,TGCGCCAGCAGCTTAGGACTAGCGGGGGCAAACTCCTACGAGCAGTACTTC
TRBV5-4,.,TRBJ2-1,TRBD2,CASSLAPLARKNNEQFF,TGTGCCAGCAGCTTGGCCCCACTAGCGCGAAAAAACAATGAGCAGTTCTTC
TRBV7-2,.,TRBJ2-5,.,CASSLGAGGTQYF,TGTGCCAGCAGCTTAGGGGCTGGGGGTACCCAGTACTTC
TRBV5-1,.,TRBJ2-3,TRBD1,CASSPGTGIRTDTQYF,TGCGCCAGCAGCCCAGGGACAGGCATTCGCACAGATACGCAGTATTTT
TRBV27,.,TRBJ2-2,.,CASSLSNIRQAITGELFF,TGTGCCAGCAGTTTATCAAATATAAGGCAGGCTATCACCGGGGAGCTGTTTTTT
TRBV7-9,.,TRBJ1-6,.,CASSLSGTSYNSPLHF,TGTGCCAGCAGCTTATCCGGTACCTCCTATAATTCACCCCTCCACTTT
TRBV4-2,.,TRBJ2-7,.,CASSTSYEQYF,TGTGCCAGCAGCACGTCCTACGAGCAGTACTTC
TRBV6-1,.,TRBJ2-7,TRBD1,CASSDRHRGLYEQYF,TGTGCCAGCAGTGACAGACACAGGGGGCTCTACGAGCAGTACTTC
TRBV24-1,.,TRBJ1-1,.,CATSDMRNTEAFF,TGTGCCACCAGTGATATGAGAAACACTGAAGCTTTCTTT
TRBV7-8,.,TRBJ1-6,TRBD1,CASSLGTGKSPLHF,TGTGCCAGCAGCTTAGGGACAGGGAAATCACCCCTCCACTTT
TRBV18,.,TRBJ1-2,.,CASSLNRAMEWGYTF,TGTGCCAGCTCACTGAACCGGGCCATGGAGTGGGGCTACACCTTC
TRBV4-1,.,TRBJ1-3,.,CASSQEDLYSGNTIYF,TGCGCCAGCAGCCAAGAAGACTTATACTCTGGAAACACCATATATTTT
TRBV19,.,TRBJ2-7,TRBD2,CASSKGGLAEYEQYF,TGTGCCAGTAGTAAGGGAGGACTAGCGGAATACGAGCAGTACTTC
TRBV2,.,TRBJ1-2,.,CASSEEAGPNYGYTF,TGTGCCAGCAGTGAGGAGGCAGGTCCTAACTATGGCTACACCTTC
TRBV5-5,.,TRBJ2-7,TRBD1,CASSLGTGVHEQYF,TGTGCCAGCAGCTTGGGGACAGGGGTTCACGAGCAGTACTTC
TRBV7-2,few,TRBJ2-3,TRBD1,CASSSKGQDTDTQYF,TGTGCCAGCAGTTCAAAGGGACAGGACACAGATACGCAGTATTTT